These 20 T cell receptor beta chains originate from one sample sequenced in a study of cytotoxic CD8 clonotypes in ibrutinib-treated CLL. Repertoires were generated with immunoSEQ multiplex PCR, while TCRdb's copy carries only in-frame clones and drops some. The sample contains tens of thousands of clones, roughly three quarters of which appear only once. The starting material was PBMCs, obtained after 12 months of ibrutinib treatment. These receptors were collected from a human donor with chronic lymphocytic leukemia.

This chain connects TRBV6-1 to TRBJ2-3, with 7 bases fitting TRBD2. Looked up from germline, CDR1 is MNHNS and CDR2 is SASEGT. This CDR3 region has 16 residues. Unmatched junction bases numbered 9, after V lost 4 bases and J lost 2 bases. The CDR3 DNA follows: TGTGCCAGCAGTGCACTTCCCGGGACTACCACAGATACGCAGTATTTT. Translating gives CASSALPGTTTDTQYF.

This clone turned up a few times. The V gene is TRBV5-1, the J gene TRBJ1-2, with D possibly TRBD1 on 6 matching bases. CDR3 length: 16 residues. V was trimmed by 4 bases and J by 6 bases, leaving 22 bases between them. CDR1 and CDR2 (germline): SGHRS, YFSETQ. DNA of the CDR3: TGCGCCAGCAGCCAAATTATCGGGGGCAAAGGGGATGGCTACACCTTC. Translation: CASSQIIGGKGDGYTF.

CDR3 in amino acids: CASSQEGLGYTDTQYF. CDR3 sequence (DNA): TGCGCCAGCAGCCAAGAGGGGTTGGGCTACACAGATACGCAGTATTTT. The gene calls are TRBV4-1 and TRBJ2-3, with D unclear. V lost 0 bases and J lost 2, with 12 bases in between. The germline CDR1 and CDR2 sequences are MGHRA and YSYEKL. The CDR3 loop spans 16 amino acids.

V and J are TRBV5-1 and TRBJ1-1, with 11 bases aligning to TRBD1. The CDR3 loop spans 17 amino acids. V lost 0 bases to trimming and J lost 2 bases; unmatched junction nucleotides: 6. Germline values: CDR1 SGHRS, CDR2 YFSETQ. In DNA, the CDR3 is TGCGCCAGCAGCTTGGCCCTGGGACAGGGGGGAAACACTGAAGCTTTCTTT. Its protein product is CASSLALGQGGNTEAFF.

V is TRBV13 and J is TRBJ1-1, with D hard to call. This CDR3 spans 13 amino acids. The V and J ends lost 2 bases and 1 base respectively, with 5 bases between them. Germline values: CDR1 PRHDT, CDR2 FYEKMQ (reference sequence). This chain's CDR3 is CASSLRANTEAFF. CDR3 nucleotides: TGTGCCAGCAGCTTACGGGCGAACACTGAAGCTTTCTTT.

This chain uses TRBV11-3 with TRBJ2-1, with TRBD2 matching over 11 bases. CDR1 and CDR2 from the germline V gene are SGHNT and YENEEA. CDR3 length equals 15 residues. V was pared by 5 bases and J by 5 bases, with 5 bases of the junction left unmatched. The CDR3, as DNA: TGTGCCAGCAGCCCGGGACTAGCGGAAAACAATGAGCAGTTCTTC. It is translated as CASSPGLAENNEQFF.

The J gene is TRBJ1-2, the V gene TRBV28, with D unresolved. Trimming took 2 bases from V and 5 from J, leaving 9 bases between them. CDR1 is MDHEN and CDR2 is SYDVKM in the germline V gene. The CDR3 is 13 amino acids. The CDR3 protein is CASSLQTVYGYTF. As DNA, the CDR3 is TGTGCCAGCAGTTTACAGACCGTTTATGGCTACACCTTC.

This clone was seen more than once but under ten times. The rearrangement links TRBV7-9 to TRBJ1-3, with D possibly TRBD1 on 5 matching bases. CDR1 is SEHNR and CDR2 is FQNEAQ in the germline V gene (reference sequence). Trimming took off 5 bases at V and 10 bases at J, with 12 bases between the two ends. This CDR3 region has 12 residues. The CDR3 region has the DNA TGTGCCAGCAGCCGGGACGAGGGAACCATATATTTT. Its translation is CASSRDEGTIYF.

The CDR3 reads CASRVRVNYGYTF. The CDR3 DNA reads TGTGCCAGTAGGGTTCGGGTGAACTATGGCTACACCTTC. The V call is TRBV6-1, the J call TRBJ1-2; D not certain. V was cut by 9 bases and J by 2 bases, with 13 bases left in between. The CDR3 covers 13 residues. Germline V gives CDR1 MNHNS, CDR2 SASEGT.

CDR3 residues: CASTLSERDSDTQYF. CDR3 in DNA: TGTGCCAGCACCTTGTCGGAGCGGGACTCAGATACGCAGTATTTT. The chain couples TRBV4-2 to TRBJ2-3; 7 bases align to TRBD2. The CDR3 is 15 residues long. J gave up 4 bases and V 7 bases, and 11 bases lay outside the gene matches. Germline CDR1 and CDR2: LGHNA and YNFKEQ.

In its sample, this clone was seen a few times. The chain uses TRBV14 and TRBJ1-2, with D possibly TRBD1 on 5 matching bases. Germline V gives CDR1 SGHDN, CDR2 FVKESK. Trimming shortened V by 1 base and J by 5 bases, and 8 bases separated the two germline ends. The CDR3 is made up of 13 amino acids. CDR3: CASSQVQGYGYTF. CDR3 nucleotide sequence: TGTGCCAGCAGCCAAGTTCAGGGTTATGGCTACACCTTC.

The rearrangement uses TRBV6-4 and TRBJ2-7; D possibly corresponds to TRBD1 (6 bases). Trimming cost V 3 bases and J 6 bases, with 12 bases left between them. Germline V gives CDR1 MRHNA, CDR2 SNTAGT. CDR3 length equals 13 residues. The CDR3 spells CASSESGGGEQYF. CDR3 DNA: TGTGCCAGCAGTGAATCTGGGGGCGGCGAGCAGTACTTC.

The rearrangement uses TRBV11-3 and TRBJ2-7, with 10 bases fitting TRBD2. Losses at the gene ends were 5 bases for V and 0 bases for J; bases not matched to a gene: 10. Germline CDR1 is SGHNT and CDR2 is YENEEA. The CDR3 covers 17 residues. CDR3 loop: CASSPGGLADSSYEQYF. The CDR3 region has the DNA TGTGCCAGCAGCCCCGGAGGACTAGCGGATAGCTCCTACGAGCAGTACTTC.

The chain links TRBV28 to TRBJ2-7, with a weak D call TRBD1 (5 bases). The germline gives CDR1 MDHEN, CDR2 SYDVKM. The CDR3 covers 15 residues. V lost 2 bases and J lost 0, with 11 bases in between. The CDR3, as DNA: TGTGCCAGCAGTTTAGATAGGGGTAGCTCCTACGAGCAGTACTTC. Translated, it gives CASSLDRGSSYEQYF.

This clone occurred once. The chain combines TRBV7-2 with TRBJ1-4; 8 bases fit TRBD1. This CDR3 contains 13 residues. The V and J ends lost 5 bases and 8 bases, in that order; junction bases with no gene match: 4. The V gene's germline CDR1 is SGHTA and CDR2 FQGNSA. The CDR3 DNA sequence: TGTGCCAGCAGCCGACAGGGGCGGGAAAAACTGTTTTTT. Protein product: CASSRQGREKLFF.

Only a few counts were recorded for this clone. The chain combines TRBV19 with TRBJ2-1, with 7 bases fitting TRBD2. The junction had 5 bases not matched to a gene; V was cut back by 4 bases and J by 8 bases. Germline lookup yields CDR1 LNHDA and CDR2 SQIVND (reference sequence). This CDR3 is 13 amino acids long. Here the CDR3 DNA reads TGTGCCAGTAGTAGACTAGCAGTCGATGAGCAGTTCTTC. The encoded protein is CASSRLAVDEQFF. The variable domain in full, with the rest retrieved from reference TRBV19 and TRBJ2-1, is DGGITQSPKYLFRKEGQNVTLSCEQNLNHDAMYWYRQDPGQGLRLIYYSQIVNDFQKGDIAEGYSVSREKKESFPLTVTSAQKNPTAFYLCASSRLAVDEQFFGPGTRLTVL.

The CDR3 region has the DNA TGTGCCAGCTCACGACGGATTGGGAGCTCCTACAATGAGCAGTTCTTC. It specifies CASSRRIGSSYNEQFF. The V gene is TRBV18, the J gene TRBJ2-1; D might be TRBD2 (5 bases). Germline V gene sequence: CDR1 KGHSH, CDR2 LQKENI. This CDR3 contains 16 residues. V lost 4 bases to trimming and J lost 0 bases, with 13 bases between them.

This sequence joins TRBV5-1 and TRBJ2-6, with TRBD1 identical over 9 bases. The germline V gene has CDR1 SGHRS and CDR2 YFSETQ. The ends lost 2 bases at V and 1 base at J; junction bases unmatched: 13. The CDR3 has 20 amino acids. The CDR3 DNA reads as TGCGCCAGCAGCTTCTTACCGGGACAGGGAAGAAATTCTGGGGCCAACGTCCTGACTTTC. Residues: CASSFLPGQGRNSGANVLTF.

V usage is TRBV5-1 and J usage is TRBJ2-5; 7 nucleotides align to TRBD2. The CDR3 is 13 amino acids. V gave up 2 bases and J gave up 4 bases; unmatched junction bases: 2. Germline loops: CDR1 SGHRS, CDR2 YFSETQ. The CDR3 loop reads CASSFGGRETQYF. As DNA, the CDR3 is TGCGCCAGCAGCTTCGGGGGGAGAGAGACCCAGTACTTC.

The V and J genes are TRBV6-1 and TRBJ1-2; the match to TRBD1 covers 8 bases. Germline V gives CDR1 MNHNS, CDR2 SASEGT. The ends lost 2 bases at V and 4 bases at J; junction bases unmatched: 6. The CDR3 contains 15 residues. The CDR3 coding sequence is TGTGCCAGCAGTGAAAATCCCACAGGGGGCTATGGCTACACCTTC. Translating gives CASSENPTGGYGYTF.